These 15 T cell receptor beta chains originate from one sample sequenced in a study of T cell changes during pregnancy in multiple sclerosis. Clones were read by immunoSEQ multiplex PCR, and TCRdb kept only the in-frame ones, dropping some. The sample has 50,000 to 65,000 clones, 85% to 95% seen once. The sample here was CD8+ T cells from peripheral blood mononuclear cells, taken in the second trimester of pregnancy. Receptors were obtained from a female donor with multiple sclerosis, enrolled in a pregnancy study.

This chain connects TRBV2 to TRBJ2-1, with 11 bases aligning to TRBD2. With V trimmed by 1 base and J by 0 bases, 8 bases remained unmatched. Germline CDR1 and CDR2: SNHLY and FYNNEI. The CDR3 loop spans 19 amino acids. CDR3 coding DNA: TGTGCCAGCAGTGAAGGTTGGGGACTAGCGGCCAACTCCTACAATGAGCAGTTCTTC. Residues: CASSEGWGLAANSYNEQFF.

The chain links TRBV4-2 to TRBJ1-4, with a tentative D call TRBD1 (5 bases). The CDR3 is made up of 17 amino acids. In germline, CDR1 is LGHNA, CDR2 YNFKEQ. V dropped 1 base and J dropped 2 bases, with 14 bases sitting between them. Written as DNA, the CDR3 is TGTGCCAGCAGCCAAGGGGACCCTGGGAGGACTAATGAAAAACTGTTTTTT. Amino acid sequence: CASSQGDPGRTNEKLFF.

The J gene is TRBJ2-4, the V gene TRBV28; TRBD2 might be the D (6 bases). CDR1 and CDR2 (germline): MDHEN, SYDVKM. The ends were cut back, 7 bases at V and 7 bases at J, with 17 bases in the middle. CDR3 size: 14 residues. This chain's CDR3 is CASKLVGGWNIQYF. CDR3 DNA sequence: TGTGCCAGCAAACTAGTGGGGGGATGGAACATTCAGTACTTC.

In its sample, this clone was seen once. The chain recombines TRBV6-5 with TRBJ2-7, with D perhaps matching TRBD2 (5 bases). Germline CDR1 and CDR2: MNHEY and SVGAGI. The CDR3 covers 14 residues. The V gene lost 2 bases and the J gene lost 7 bases, with 15 bases spanning the gap. The CDR3 DNA sequence: TGTGCCAGCAGTTACGGTCTAGATTCGGGGGAGCAGTACTTC. Its protein is CASSYGLDSGEQYF.

The chain has TRBV13 and TRBJ2-7; D might be TRBD1 (6 bases). The germline CDR1 and CDR2 sequences are PRHDT and FYEKMQ (reference sequence). This CDR3 is built from 13 residues. V lost 5 bases and J lost 5, with 13 bases in between. In DNA form, the CDR3 reads TGTGCCAGCAGCCGAGGGCAGGGGCACGAGCAGTACTTC. Encoded protein: CASSRGQGHEQYF.

V and J are TRBV7-6 and TRBJ1-4, with TRBD1 matching over 11 bases. The CDR3 runs 15 residues. Germline V gene lookup returns CDR1 SGHVS and CDR2 FNYEAQ. The ends lost 4 bases at V and 8 bases at J; junction bases unmatched: 6. The CDR3 DNA reads TGTGCCAGCAGCTCGTGGACAGGGGGCGTGGAAAAACTGTTTTTT. It translates to CASSSWTGGVEKLFF. Filled out from reference TRBV7-6 and TRBJ1-4, the complete variable domain reads GAGVSQSPRYKVTKRGQDVALRCDPISGHVSLYWYRQALGQGPEFLTYFNYEAQQDKSGLPNDRFSAERPEGSISTLTIQRTEQRDSAMYRCASSSWTGGVEKLFFGSGTQLSVL.

The V and J genes are TRBV6-8 and TRBJ2-7; 7 bases line up with TRBD1. CDR1 and CDR2 from the germline V gene are MNHGY and SAAAGT. This CDR3 has 19 residues. Trimming cost V 7 bases and J 3 bases; bases outside gene matches: 24. CDR3 DNA: TGTGCCAGCACCAGTACCGGGACAGACCTCGTGGAGACTATCTACGAGCAGTACTTC. It translates to CASTSTGTDLVETIYEQYF.

The gene calls are TRBV30 and TRBJ2-7; maybe TRBD2 (5 bases). The length of the CDR3 is 16 residues. The V and J ends lost 0 bases and 2 bases respectively, with 17 bases between them. From germline, CDR1 is GTSNPN and CDR2 SVGIG (reference sequence). The DNA of the CDR3 is TGTGCCTGGAGTGTATTTAGGACGGGATTAACCTACGAGCAGTACTTC. The encoded protein is CAWSVFRTGLTYEQYF.

The J gene is TRBJ1-2, the V gene TRBV27; 8 bases are a match to TRBD1. The CDR3 runs to 14 residues. V gave up 3 bases and J gave up 0 bases; unmatched junction bases: 0. CDR1 and CDR2 (germline): MNHEY, SMNVEV (reference sequence). The CDR3 sequence: CASSFRGPNYGYTF. DNA of the CDR3: TGTGCCAGCAGTTTCAGGGGGCCTAACTATGGCTACACCTTC.

The chain combines TRBV7-6 with TRBJ2-7; TRBD1 aligns across 7 bases. Germline V gives CDR1 SGHVS, CDR2 FNYEAQ. Trimming removed 1 base from V and 6 bases from J; junction bases left unmatched: 6. The CDR3 runs 14 residues. The CDR3 here is CASSLGAGDSEQYF. The CDR3 bases are TGTGCCAGCAGCTTAGGTGCAGGGGACAGCGAGCAGTACTTC.

The chain links TRBV2 to TRBJ1-1, with 9 bases fitting TRBD1. The germline CDR1 and CDR2 sequences are SNHLY and FYNNEI. J gave up 11 bases and V 6 bases, and 7 bases lay outside the gene matches. The length of the CDR3 is 12 residues. CDR3 sequence (DNA): TGTGCCAGCAGGGGGGACAGGGTCTCCGCTTTCTTT. Translation: CASRGDRVSAFF.

This chain joins TRBV29-1 and TRBJ2-2; 14 bases are a match to TRBD2. The CDR3 covers 21 residues. The germline V gene has CDR1 SQVTM and CDR2 ANQGSEA. J lost 4 bases, V lost 6 bases, and 22 bases had no gene match. The DNA of the CDR3 is TGCAGCGTGGCAGTCCCAGGGACTAGCGGGAGAACGAGGGGAGTCACCGGGGAGCTGTTTTTT. Translating gives CSVAVPGTSGRTRGVTGELFF.

J is TRBJ2-7 and V is TRBV5-4; D possibly corresponds to TRBD1 (6 bases). Looked up from germline, CDR1 is SGHNT and CDR2 is YYREEE (reference sequence). With 4 bases removed from V and 2 bases from J, the gap between germline ends came to 10 bases. CDR3 length equals 13 residues. In DNA, the CDR3 is TGTGCCAGCAGCGTGGACAGAACCTACGAGCAGTACTTC. It encodes CASSVDRTYEQYF. The entire variable domain, with the rest obtained from reference TRBV5-4 and TRBJ2-7, is as follows: ETGVTQSPTHLIKTRGQQVTLRCSSQSGHNTVSWYQQALGQGPQFIFQYYREEENGRGNFPPRFSGLQFPNYSSELNVNALELDDSALYLCASSVDRTYEQYFGPGTRLTVT.

The chain uses TRBV9 and TRBJ2-1, with TRBD1 matching 9 bases. V trimming: 4 bases; J trimming: 7 bases; junction bases outside the gene matches: 6. CDR1 and CDR2 from the germline V gene are SGDLS and YYNGEE. CDR3 length equals 14 residues. This CDR3 reads CASSPGDRENEQFF. The CDR3 coding sequence is TGTGCCAGCAGCCCAGGGGACAGGGAGAATGAGCAGTTCTTC.

This CDR3 reads CASSPTSGSFYNEQFF. The CDR3 DNA reads as TGTGCCAGCAGCCCCACTAGCGGGAGTTTCTACAATGAGCAGTTCTTC. This chain joins TRBV7-9 and TRBJ2-1; TRBD2 matches 11 bases. After removal of 5 bases from V and 3 bases from J, the junction contained 6 bases not matched to a gene. Germline CDR1 SEHNR, CDR2 FQNEAQ (reference sequence). The CDR3 sequence is 16 residues long.